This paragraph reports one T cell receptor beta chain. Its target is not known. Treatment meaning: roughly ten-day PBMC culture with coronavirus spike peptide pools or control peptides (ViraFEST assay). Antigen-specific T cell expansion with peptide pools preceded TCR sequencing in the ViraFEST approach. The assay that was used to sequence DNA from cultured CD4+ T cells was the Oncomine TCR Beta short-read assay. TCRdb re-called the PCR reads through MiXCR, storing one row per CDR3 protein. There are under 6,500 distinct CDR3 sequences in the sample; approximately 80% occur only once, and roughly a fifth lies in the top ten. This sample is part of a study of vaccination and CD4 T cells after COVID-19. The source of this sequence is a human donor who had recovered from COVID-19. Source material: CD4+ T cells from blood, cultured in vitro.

The CDR3 is CASSLYYRVTSNFQPQHF. In DNA form, the CDR3 reads TGTGCCAGCAGTTTATACTACAGGGTAACCTCAAACTTTCAGCCCCAGCATTTT. V gene TRBV27 combines with J gene TRBJ1-5; D perhaps matches TRBD1 (6 bases). In germline, CDR1 is MNHEY, CDR2 SMNVEV (reference sequence). The ends were cut back, 1 base at V and 6 bases at J, with 22 bases in the middle. This CDR3 is 18 amino acids long.